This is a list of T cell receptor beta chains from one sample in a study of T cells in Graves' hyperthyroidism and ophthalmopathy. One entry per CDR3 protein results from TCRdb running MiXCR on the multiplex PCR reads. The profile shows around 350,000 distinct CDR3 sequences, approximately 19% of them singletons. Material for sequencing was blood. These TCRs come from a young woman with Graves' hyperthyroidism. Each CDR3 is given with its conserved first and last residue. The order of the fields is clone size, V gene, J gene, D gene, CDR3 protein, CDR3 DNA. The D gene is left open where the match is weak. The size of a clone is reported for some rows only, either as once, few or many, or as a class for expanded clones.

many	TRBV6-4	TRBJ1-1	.	CASSDKGTPSGDTRVDTEAFF	TGTGCCAGCAGTGACAAGGGCACCCCTTCGGGGGACACCCGTGTGGACACTGAAGCTTTCTTT
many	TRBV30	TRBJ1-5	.	CAWSARNQPQHF	TGTGCCTGGAGTGCTAGGAATCAGCCCCAGCATTTT
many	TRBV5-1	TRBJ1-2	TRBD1	CASSVQGGNYGYTF	TGCGCCAGCAGCGTGCAGGGGGGTAACTATGGCTACACCTTC
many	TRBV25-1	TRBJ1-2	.	CATPQGRFNYGYTF	TGTGCCACTCCCCAGGGGCGGTTTAACTATGGCTACACCTTC
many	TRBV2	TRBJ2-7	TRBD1	CASQRTRDSASEQYF	TGTGCCAGCCAGCGAACCCGGGACAGCGCCTCTGAGCAGTACTTC
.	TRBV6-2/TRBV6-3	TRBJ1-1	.	CASSPTSAATEAFF	TGTGCCAGCAGTCCCACATCCGCGGCCACTGAAGCTTTCTTT
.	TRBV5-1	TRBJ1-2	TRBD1	CVSSWTGGGYGYTF	TGCGTCAGCAGCTGGACAGGGGGCGGCTATGGCTACACCTTC
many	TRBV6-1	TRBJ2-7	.	CASSVLPGGDEQYF	TGTGCCAGCAGTGTTCTCCCGGGGGGCGACGAGCAGTACTTC
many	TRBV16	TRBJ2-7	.	CASNHKQGHINPREQLAYEQYF	TGTGCCAGCAACCACAAACAGGGACACATCAACCCAAGGGAGCAATTAGCCTACGAGCAGTACTTC
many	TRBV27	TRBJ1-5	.	CASSSLISRAYSNQPQHF	TGTGCCAGCAGTTCATTAATCAGCAGGGCTTATAGCAATCAGCCCCAGCATTTT
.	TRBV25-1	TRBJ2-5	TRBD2	CASSEQRGGPWETQYF	TGTGCCAGCAGTGAACAGCGGGGGGGCCCTTGGGAGACCCAGTACTTC
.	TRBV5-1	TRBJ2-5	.	CASSTALISNQETQYF	TGCGCCAGCAGCACCGCGTTGATTAGCAACCAAGAGACCCAGTACTTC
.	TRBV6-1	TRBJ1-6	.	CAIPRGGDYNSPLHF	TGTGCCATCCCTCGGGGGGGCGACTATAATTCACCCCTCCACTTT
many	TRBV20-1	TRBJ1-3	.	CSASPGTSGNTIYF	TGCAGTGCTAGTCCGGGAACCTCTGGAAACACCATATATTTT
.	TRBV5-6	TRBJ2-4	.	CASSPLRGRQVGKNIQYF	TGTGCCAGCAGCCCTCTACGGGGGCGCCAAGTCGGCAAAAACATTCAGTACTTC
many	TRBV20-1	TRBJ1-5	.	CSAREPGLRNQPQHF	TGCAGTGCTAGAGAGCCGGGGCTGCGCAATCAGCCCCAGCATTTT
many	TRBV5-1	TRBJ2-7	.	CASSSGPGAYEQYF	TGCGCCAGCAGCTCCGGACCAGGGGCCTACGAGCAGTACTTC
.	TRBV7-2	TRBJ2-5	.	CASSNSPGEGQYF	TGTGCCAGCAGCAACTCCCCGGGAGAGGGCCAGTACTTC
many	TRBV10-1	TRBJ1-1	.	CASSFRRDTEAFF	TGCGCCAGCAGTTTCAGGCGGGACACTGAAGCTTTCTTT
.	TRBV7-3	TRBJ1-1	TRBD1	CASSLNPGGSTEAFF	TGTGCCAGCAGCTTAAATCCAGGGGGAAGCACTGAAGCTTTCTTT
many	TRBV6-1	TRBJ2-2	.	CASRSTGRLNTGELFF	TGTGCCAGCAGATCCACAGGGAGACTGAACACCGGGGAGCTGTTTTTT
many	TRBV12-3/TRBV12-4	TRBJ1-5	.	CASNRRDQPQHF	TGTGCCAGCAACCGGAGAGATCAGCCCCAGCATTTT
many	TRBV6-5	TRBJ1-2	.	CASSYPGRFGGYTF	TGTGCCAGCAGTTACCCAGGGAGGTTTGGTGGCTACACCTTC
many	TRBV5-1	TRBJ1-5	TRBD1	CASSLEPGGGRPQHF	TGCGCCAGCAGCTTGGAGCCAGGGGGGGGTCGGCCCCAGCATTTT
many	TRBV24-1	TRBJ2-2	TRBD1	CATSDPGTGRTGELFF	TGTGCCACCAGTGACCCCGGGACAGGGAGAACCGGGGAGCTGTTTTTT
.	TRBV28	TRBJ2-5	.	CASSFPGGPQETKYF	TGTGCCAGCAGTTTCCCCGGTGGGCCTCAAGAGACCAAGTACTTC
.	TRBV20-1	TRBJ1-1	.	CSARGNRARDGTEAFF	TGCAGTGCTAGAGGCAACAGGGCCCGGGACGGCACTGAAGCTTTCTTT
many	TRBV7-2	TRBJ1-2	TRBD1	CASSLTWTGYGYTF	TGTGCCAGCAGCTTAACATGGACAGGCTATGGCTACACCTTC
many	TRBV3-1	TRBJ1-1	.	CASSQDAQGRAFF	TGTGCCAGCAGCCAAGATGCTCAGGGGCGAGCTTTCTTT
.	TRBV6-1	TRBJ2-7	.	CASSVQGFYSEQYF	TGTGCCAGCAGTGTTCAGGGATTTTATAGCGAGCAGTACTTC
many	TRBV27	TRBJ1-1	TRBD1	CASSSLPTGGPTEAFF	TGTGCCAGCAGTTCCCTACCTACAGGGGGCCCTACTGAAGCTTTCTTT
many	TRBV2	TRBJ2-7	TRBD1	CASSARTGLREQYF	TGTGCCAGCAGTGCCCGGACAGGTCTGAGGGAGCAGTACTTC
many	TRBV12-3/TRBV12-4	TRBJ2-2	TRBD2	CASRGTSGGLGAGELFF	TGTGCCAGCAGGGGGACTAGCGGGGGTCTCGGTGCCGGGGAGCTGTTTTTT
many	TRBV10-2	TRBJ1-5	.	CASRLGGGQPQHF	TGCGCCAGCAGATTGGGGGGAGGTCAGCCCCAGCATTTT
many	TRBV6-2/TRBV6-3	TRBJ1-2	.	CATIPRDVGGYTF	TGTGCCACGATCCCTAGGGACGTAGGTGGCTACACCTTC
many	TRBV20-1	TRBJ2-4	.	CSASRGAAKNIQYF	TGCAGTGCTAGCCGTGGGGCGGCCAAAAACATTCAGTACTTC
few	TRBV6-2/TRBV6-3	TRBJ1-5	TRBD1	CASSSPGQETRRHF	TGTGCCAGCAGTTCCCCGGGACAGGAGACCCGTAGGCATTTT
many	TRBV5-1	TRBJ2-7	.	CASSARAPYEQYF	TGCGCCAGCAGCGCCCGGGCACCCTACGAGCAGTACTTC
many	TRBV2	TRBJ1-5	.	CASSTRHSNQPQHF	TGTGCCAGCAGTACACGGCATAGCAATCAGCCCCAGCATTTT
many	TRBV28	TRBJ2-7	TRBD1	CASDEGQMPYEQYF	TGTGCCAGCGACGAGGGACAGATGCCCTACGAGCAGTACTTC
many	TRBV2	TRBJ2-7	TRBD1	CASGFRGHSYEQYF	TGTGCCAGCGGATTCAGGGGGCACTCCTACGAGCAGTACTTC
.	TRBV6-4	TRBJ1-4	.	CASSTVFGASALHATNEKLFF	TGTGCCAGCAGTACCGTTTTCGGCGCCTCGGCATTACATGCAACTAATGAAAAACTGTTTTTT
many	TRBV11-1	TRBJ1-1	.	CASSLFRGNPLNTEAFF	TGTGCCAGCAGCTTATTTAGGGGGAACCCGTTGAACACTGAAGCTTTCTTT
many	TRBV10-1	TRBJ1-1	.	CASSDQGGTEAFF	TGCGCCAGCAGTGATCAGGGTGGCACTGAAGCTTTCTTT
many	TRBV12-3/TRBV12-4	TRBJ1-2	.	CASSPNRNGYTF	TGTGCCAGCAGTCCCAACAGAAATGGCTACACCTTC
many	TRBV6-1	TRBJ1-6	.	CASSQEQGYYNSPLHF	TGTGCCAGCAGTCAGGAACAGGGATACTATAATTCACCCCTCCACTTT
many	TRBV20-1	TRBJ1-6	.	CSARVKHSNSPLHF	TGCAGTGCTAGAGTCAAACACAGTAATTCACCCCTCCACTTT
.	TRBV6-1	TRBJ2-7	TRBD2	CASSEQPPGSGASNEQYF	TGTGCCAGCAGTGAACAACCCCCGGGTAGCGGGGCCTCTAACGAGCAGTACTTC
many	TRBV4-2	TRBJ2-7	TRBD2	CASSRGSGGTYEQYF	TGTGCCAGCAGCCGAGGTAGCGGGGGGACCTACGAGCAGTACTTC
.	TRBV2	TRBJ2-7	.	CASSEGWLTGYEQYF	TGTGCCAGCAGTGAAGGGTGGCTTACCGGGTACGAGCAGTACTTC
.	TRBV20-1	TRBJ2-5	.	CSASPGGIGETQYF	TGCAGTGCAAGTCCAGGGGGGATAGGGGAGACCCAGTACTTC
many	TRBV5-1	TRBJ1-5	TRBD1	CASSLGQGVHQPQHF	TGCGCCAGCAGCTTGGGACAGGGGGTACATCAGCCCCAGCATTTT
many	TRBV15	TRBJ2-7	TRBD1	CATSRDRASYEQYF	TGTGCCACCAGCAGGGACAGGGCTTCCTACGAGCAGTACTTC
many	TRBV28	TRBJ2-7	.	CASRKHHRDGPYF	TGTGCCAGCAGGAAGCATCACCGGGACGGCCCGTACTTC
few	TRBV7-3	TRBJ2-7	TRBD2	CASSLSLAGDYEQYF	TGTGCCAGCAGCTTAAGCCTAGCGGGGGACTACGAGCAGTACTTC
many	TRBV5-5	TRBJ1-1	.	CASSLTAYNTEAFF	TGTGCCAGCAGCTTGACAGCTTATAACACTGAAGCTTTCTTT
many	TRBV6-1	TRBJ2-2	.	CASSEGMWTGELFF	TGTGCCAGCAGTGAAGGGATGTGGACCGGGGAGCTGTTTTTT
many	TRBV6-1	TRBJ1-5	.	CASSEERDEVFKVLQPQHF	TGTGCCAGCAGTGAAGAACGGGACGAAGTCTTCAAGGTACTTCAGCCCCAGCATTTT
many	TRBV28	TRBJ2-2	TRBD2	CASSDSSGMNTGELFF	TGTGCCAGCAGCGACTCAAGCGGGATGAACACCGGGGAGCTGTTTTTT